This entry lists 6 T cell receptor beta chains sequenced from one sample in a study of T cells in women clearing cervical HPV infection. The data were produced by immunoSEQ multiplex PCR, yet TCRdb's version contains in-frame clones alone and is incomplete. The listing contains approximately 40,000 clones. Sequenced input: blood buffy coat. Source of these receptors: a woman aged 18-69 years with a cervical HPV16 infection that either progressed to CIN3+ or cleared (not recorded which).

Details on this clone: The read halts 3 residues ahead of the CDR3 end, with the missing end drawn from the germline J gene. This chain connects TRBV19 to TRBJ1-5; tentative D call: TRBD1 (5 bases). CDR3 length: 13 amino acids. Trimming took 10 bases from V and 6 from J, leaving 16 bases between them. Germline CDR1 reads LNHDA; CDR2 reads SQIVND (reference sequence). CDR3 DNA, as far as it was read: TGTGCCACCTCGGAGGGGAAAAGTCAGCCC. It codes for CATSEGKSQP. The whole CDR3 is CATSEGKSQPQHF. Based on the CDR3 plus reference TRBV19 and TRBJ1-5, the full variable domain is DGGITQSPKYLFRKEGQNVTLSCEQNLNHDAMYWYRQDPGQGLRLIYYSQIVNDFQKGDIAEGYSVSREKKESFPLTVTSAQKNPTAFYLCATSEGKSQPQHFGDGTRLSIL.

With respect to this clone: The read halts 3 residues ahead of the CDR3 end, with the missing end drawn from the germline J gene. This chain connects TRBV28 to TRBJ1-2; 11 bases agree with TRBD1. The trim removed 2 bases at V and 4 bases at J, leaving 6 bases unmatched. Germline V lookup: CDR1 MDHEN, CDR2 SYDVKM. The CDR3 consists of 16 residues. CDR3 DNA (partial): TGTGCCAGCAGTTTAGCGGGACAGGGGGGGCCCTATGGC. Translating it yields CASSLAGQGGPYG. The whole CDR3 protein is CASSLAGQGGPYGYTF.

As to this clone: The observed sequence ends 3 residues before the CDR3 terminus, with the missing tail filled in from the germline J gene. The genes are TRBV10-3 and TRBJ1-3; perhaps TRBD1 as D (6 bases). The V end lost 0 bases, the J end lost 4 bases, and 16 bases lay between the germline ends. This CDR3 contains 17 residues. CDR1 ENHRY and CDR2 SYGVKD come from the germline V gene. The chain's CDR3 is CAISESSARGGGNTIYF. The sequenced CDR3 bases are TGTGCCATCAGTGAGTCTTCGGCCAGGGGAGGGGGAAACACC.

In regard to this clone: The read comes to an end 3 residues before the CDR3 does, leaving the germline J gene to fill in the end. The chain has TRBV24-1 and TRBJ2-3; possibly TRBD1 for D (6 bases). CDR1 is KGHDR and CDR2 is SFDVKD in the germline V gene. Trimming removed 5 bases at V and 3 bases at J, with 14 bases between. CDR3 size: 15 residues. The DNA read from the CDR3 is TGTGCCACCAGTGCCATGACAGGAGCAACAGATACG. Protein sequence: CATSAMTGATDT. The entire CDR3 protein is CATSAMTGATDTQYF.

On this clone itself: The read stops 3 residues short of the end of the CDR3; the missing end is completed from the germline J gene. The rearrangement joins TRBV5-1 to TRBJ2-2; TRBD1 aligns across 8 bases. CDR3 size: 18 residues. CDR1 and CDR2 from the germline V gene are SGHRS and YFSETQ. V shed 3 bases, J shed 6 bases, and the junction held 16 bases outside the gene matches. The sequenced part of the CDR3 DNA is TGCGCCAGCAGCTGGGGTTTGGACAGGGTCCCCGAATCCGGGGAG. This codes for CASSWGLDRVPESGE. The CDR3 in its entirety is CASSWGLDRVPESGELFF.

In regard to this clone: From the germline J gene comes the end of the CDR3, since the read stops 3 residues before it. The chain is built from TRBV19 and TRBJ1-4, with 8 bases lining up with TRBD1. This CDR3 spans 14 amino acids. Germline V gives CDR1 LNHDA, CDR2 SQIVND (reference sequence). The junction had 7 bases not matched to a gene; V was cut back by 8 bases and J by 5 bases. CDR3 amino acids: CASVDRGVNEKLFF. The sequenced CDR3 bases are TGTGCCAGTGTCGACAGGGGAGTCAATGAAAAA.